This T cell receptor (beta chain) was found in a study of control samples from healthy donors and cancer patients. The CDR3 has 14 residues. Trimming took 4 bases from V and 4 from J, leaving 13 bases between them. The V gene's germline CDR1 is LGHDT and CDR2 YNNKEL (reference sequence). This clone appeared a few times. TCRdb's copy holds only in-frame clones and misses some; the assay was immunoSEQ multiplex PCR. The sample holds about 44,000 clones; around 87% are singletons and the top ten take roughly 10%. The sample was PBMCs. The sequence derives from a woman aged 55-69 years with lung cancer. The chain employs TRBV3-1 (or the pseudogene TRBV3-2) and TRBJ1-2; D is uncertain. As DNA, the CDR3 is TGTGCCAGCAGCCCGGTCAGCGGAAGCTATGGCTACACCTTC. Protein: CASSPVSGSYGYTF.